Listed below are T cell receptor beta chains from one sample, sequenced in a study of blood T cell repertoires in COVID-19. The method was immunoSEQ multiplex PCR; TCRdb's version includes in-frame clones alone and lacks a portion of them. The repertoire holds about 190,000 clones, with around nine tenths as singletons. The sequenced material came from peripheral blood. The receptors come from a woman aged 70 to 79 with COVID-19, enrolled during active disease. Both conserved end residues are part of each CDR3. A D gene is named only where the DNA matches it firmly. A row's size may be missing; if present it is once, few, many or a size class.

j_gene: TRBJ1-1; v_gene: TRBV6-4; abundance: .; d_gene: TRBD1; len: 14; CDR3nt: TGTGCCAGCAGCATCACAGGGGTGGCCACTGAAGCTTTCTTT; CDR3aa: CASSITGVATEAFF
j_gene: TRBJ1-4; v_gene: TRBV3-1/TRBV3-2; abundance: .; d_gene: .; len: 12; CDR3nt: TGTGCCAGCAGCCAAGGAGGGGAAAAACTGTTTTTT; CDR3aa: CASSQGGEKLFF
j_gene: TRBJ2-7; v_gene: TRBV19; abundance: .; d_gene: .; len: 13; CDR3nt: TGTGCCAGTAGATTAAGCGGACTCTACGAGCAGTACTTC; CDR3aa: CASRLSGLYEQYF
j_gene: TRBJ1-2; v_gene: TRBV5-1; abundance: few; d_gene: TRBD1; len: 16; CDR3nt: TGCGCCAGCAGCCCGGGACAGGGGGGAGTTTACTATGGCTACACCTTC; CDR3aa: CASSPGQGGVYYGYTF
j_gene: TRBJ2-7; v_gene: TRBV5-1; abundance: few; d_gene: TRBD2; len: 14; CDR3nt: TGCGCCAGCAGCTTTACTAGCGGATCCTACGAGCAGTACTTC; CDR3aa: CASSFTSGSYEQYF
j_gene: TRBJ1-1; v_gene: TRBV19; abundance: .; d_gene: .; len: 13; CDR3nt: TGTGCCAGTAGTATCCAGGGTCTCACTGAAGCTTTCTTT; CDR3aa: CASSIQGLTEAFF
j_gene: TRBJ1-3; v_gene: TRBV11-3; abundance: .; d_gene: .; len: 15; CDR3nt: TGTGCCAGCAGCTTCGACTCCGTCTCTGGAAACACCATATATTTT; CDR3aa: CASSFDSVSGNTIYF
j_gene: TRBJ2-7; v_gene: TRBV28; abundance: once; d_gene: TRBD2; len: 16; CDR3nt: TGTGCCAGCCGACGCAGGGGGACTAGCGGGAGAGGAGAGCAGTACTTC; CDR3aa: CASRRRGTSGRGEQYF
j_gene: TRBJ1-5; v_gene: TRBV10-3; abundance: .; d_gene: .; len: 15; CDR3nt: TGTGCCAGCGCCAGAGACACCTTTAGCAATCAGCCCCAGCATTTT; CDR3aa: CASARDTFSNQPQHF
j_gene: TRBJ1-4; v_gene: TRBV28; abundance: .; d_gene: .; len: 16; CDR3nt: TGTGCCAGCAGTTTATCCGGGTACGGAGCTAATGAAAAACTGTTTTTT; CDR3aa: CASSLSGYGANEKLFF
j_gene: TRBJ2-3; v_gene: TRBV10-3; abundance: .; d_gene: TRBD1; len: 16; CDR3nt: TGTGCCATCAGTGAGTCGTTGGGACAGGGGGTAGATACGCAGTATTTT; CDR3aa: CAISESLGQGVDTQYF
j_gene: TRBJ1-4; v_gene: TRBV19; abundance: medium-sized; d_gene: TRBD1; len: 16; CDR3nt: TGTGCCAGTAGTATTCTTCAAGGGACAGGGAATGAAAAACTGTTTTTT; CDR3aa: CASSILQGTGNEKLFF
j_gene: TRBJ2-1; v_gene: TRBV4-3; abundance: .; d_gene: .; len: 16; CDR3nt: TGCGCCAGCAGCCAAGCAACCGGGAGCTCATACAATGAGCAGTTCTTC; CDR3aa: CASSQATGSSYNEQFF
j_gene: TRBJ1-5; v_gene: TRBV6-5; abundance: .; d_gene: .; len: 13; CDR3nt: TGTGCCAGCAGTACAGGGTTGAATCAGCCCCAGCATTTT; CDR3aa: CASSTGLNQPQHF
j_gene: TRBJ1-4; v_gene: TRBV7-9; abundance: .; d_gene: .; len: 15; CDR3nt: TGTGCCAGCAGCTCTTCCGGGTCTATAAATGAAAAACTGTTTTTT; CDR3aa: CASSSSGSINEKLFF
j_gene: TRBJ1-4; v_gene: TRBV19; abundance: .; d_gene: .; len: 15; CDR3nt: TGTGCCAGTAGTATGGTAGGAGCAACTAATGAAAAACTGTTTTTT; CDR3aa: CASSMVGATNEKLFF
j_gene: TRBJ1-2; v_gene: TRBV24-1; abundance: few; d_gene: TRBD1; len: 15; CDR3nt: TGTGCCACCAGTGATCAGGGGGCTCCTGACTATGGCTACACCTTC; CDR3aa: CATSDQGAPDYGYTF
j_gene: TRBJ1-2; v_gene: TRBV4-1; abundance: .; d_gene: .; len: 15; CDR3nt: TGCGCCAGCAGCCAAGATCCCACAGGCCACTATGGCTACACCTTC; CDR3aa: CASSQDPTGHYGYTF
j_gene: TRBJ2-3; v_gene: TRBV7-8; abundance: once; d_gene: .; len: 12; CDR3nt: TGTGCCAGCAGCTTAGCCCAAGATACGCAGTATTTT; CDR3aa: CASSLAQDTQYF
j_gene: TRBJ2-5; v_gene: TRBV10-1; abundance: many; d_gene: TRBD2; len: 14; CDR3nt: TGCGCCAGCGGGGGACTAGCGAGACAAGAGACCCAGTACTTC; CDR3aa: CASGGLARQETQYF
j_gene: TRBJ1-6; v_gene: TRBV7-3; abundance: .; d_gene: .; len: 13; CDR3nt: TGTGCCAGCAGCTTAAACGCGCATTCACCCCTCCACTTT; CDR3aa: CASSLNAHSPLHF
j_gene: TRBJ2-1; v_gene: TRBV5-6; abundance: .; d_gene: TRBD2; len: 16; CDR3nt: TGTGCCAGCAGCTCCAGCGGGAGAGTAGTCTACAATGAGCAGTTCTTC; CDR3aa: CASSSSGRVVYNEQFF
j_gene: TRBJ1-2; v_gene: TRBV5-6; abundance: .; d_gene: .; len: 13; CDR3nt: TGTGCCAGCAGCGAAAAGGAGAACTATGGCTACACCTTC; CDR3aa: CASSEKENYGYTF
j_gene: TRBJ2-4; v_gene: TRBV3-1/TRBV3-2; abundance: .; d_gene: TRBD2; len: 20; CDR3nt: TGTGCCAGCAGCCAAGATACCGGGACTAGCGGGAGGTCGGCCAAAAACATTCAGTACTTC; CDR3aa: CASSQDTGTSGRSAKNIQYF